This TCR beta chain stems from a study of blood T cell repertoires in COVID-19. Sequencing used immunoSEQ multiplex PCR; TCRdb keeps in-frame clones, though not all of them. The sample carries roughly 100,000 clones, 70% to 90% recorded once. With 10 bases clipped from V and 3 bases from J, the junction kept 6 bases outside the gene matches. The germline CDR1 and CDR2 sequences are LNHDA and SQIVND (reference sequence). The CDR3 has 13 residues. The TCR sequence derives from a man over 45 in a cohort sampled during active COVID-19. The sample taken for sequencing was peripheral blood. The rearrangement uses TRBV19 and TRBJ1-5; 7 positions match TRBD1. The CDR3 reads CATEGAANQPQHF. DNA of the CDR3: TGTGCCACGGAGGGGGCGGCCAATCAGCCCCAGCATTTT. Combining the CDR3 with reference TRBV19 and TRBJ1-5 gives the whole variable domain DGGITQSPKYLFRKEGQNVTLSCEQNLNHDAMYWYRQDPGQGLRLIYYSQIVNDFQKGDIAEGYSVSREKKESFPLTVTSAQKNPTAFYLCATEGAANQPQHFGDGTRLSIL.